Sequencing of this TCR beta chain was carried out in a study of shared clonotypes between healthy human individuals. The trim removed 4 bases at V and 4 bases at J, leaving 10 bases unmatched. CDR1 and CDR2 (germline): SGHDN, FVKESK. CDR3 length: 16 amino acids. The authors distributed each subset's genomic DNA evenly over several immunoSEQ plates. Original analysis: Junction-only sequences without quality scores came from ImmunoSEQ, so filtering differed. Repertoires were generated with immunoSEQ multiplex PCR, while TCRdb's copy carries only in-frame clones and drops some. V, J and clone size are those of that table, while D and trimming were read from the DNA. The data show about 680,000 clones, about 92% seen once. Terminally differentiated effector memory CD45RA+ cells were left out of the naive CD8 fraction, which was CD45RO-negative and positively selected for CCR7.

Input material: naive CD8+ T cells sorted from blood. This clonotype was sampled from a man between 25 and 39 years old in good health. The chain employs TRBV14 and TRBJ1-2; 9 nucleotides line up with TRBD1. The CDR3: CASSPLGTGSFYGYTF. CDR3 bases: TGTGCCAGCAGCCCCTTAGGGACAGGGAGTTTCTATGGCTACACCTTC.